This record covers a single TCR beta chain. This specimen comes from a study of blood T cell repertoires in COVID-19. For the study at large: The study drew acute and convalescent COVID-19 samples from the United States, Italy and Spain. The cDNA or gDNA used as material had been derived from T cells, B-cell-depleted T cells, or PBMCs.

The table came from immunoSEQ multiplex PCR; TCRdb's copy has only in-frame clones and leaves some out. This sample has some 110,000 clones, with around 70% found just once. The CDR3 is 18 amino acids. Germline CDR1 LGHNA, CDR2 YSLEER. J lost 1 base, V lost 0 bases, and 7 bases had no gene match. One Seattle source followed patients from active infection through their disease course. The specimen was peripheral blood. The TCR comes from a man older than 75 with COVID-19, enrolled during active disease. The chain employs TRBV4-3 and TRBJ2-2, with 8 bases lining up with TRBD1. In DNA, the CDR3 is TGCGCCAGCAGCCAAGATTGGCAGGGGGCAGGGAACACCGGGGAGCTGTTTTTT. Its translation: CASSQDWQGAGNTGELFF.